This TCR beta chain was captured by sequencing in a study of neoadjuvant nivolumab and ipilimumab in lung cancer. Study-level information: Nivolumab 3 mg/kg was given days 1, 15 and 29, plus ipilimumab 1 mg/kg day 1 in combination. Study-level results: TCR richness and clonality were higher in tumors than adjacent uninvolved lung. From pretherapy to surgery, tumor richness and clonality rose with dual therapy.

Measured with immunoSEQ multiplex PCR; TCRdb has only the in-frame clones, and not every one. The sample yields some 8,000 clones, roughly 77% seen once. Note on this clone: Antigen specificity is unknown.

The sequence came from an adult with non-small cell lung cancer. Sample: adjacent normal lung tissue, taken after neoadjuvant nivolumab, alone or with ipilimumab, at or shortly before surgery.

The CDR3 reads CAVDGTIYEQYF. CDR3 sequence (DNA): TGTGCCGTGGACGGGACTATCTACGAGCAGTACTTC. The J gene is TRBJ2-7, the V gene TRBV6-1, with TRBD2 matching 7 bases. The CDR3 loop spans 12 amino acids. Trimming took 11 bases from V and 3 from J; bases not matched to a gene: 7. CDR1 and CDR2 (germline): MNHNS, SASEGT.